The 15 T cell receptor beta chains below all came from one sample that was sequenced in a study of T-cell memory formation after mild COVID-19. TCRdb reanalysed the 5' RACE reads using MiXCR and keeps one entry per CDR3 protein. The sample lists approximately 89,000 distinct CDR3 sequences, approximately 23% occurring once. Sequenced input: PBMCs or a T cell subset sorted from them (not recorded which). These receptors all stem from a man aged 18 to 30 who had mild COVID-19 (a few samples of this study predate the infection). Cell type and time point are not known.

In DNA form, the CDR3 reads TGTGCCAGCAGCAGACAGGGACGGGGTACCGGGGAGCTGTTTTTT. Its translation is CASSRQGRGTGELFF. This sequence joins TRBV3-1 and TRBJ2-2, with 7 nucleotides matching TRBD1. Germline V gives CDR1 LGHDT, CDR2 YNNKEL (reference sequence). Germline trimming cut 5 bases from V and 5 bases from J; bases unmatched to any gene: 8. The CDR3 totals 15 residues.

The V and J genes are TRBV7-9 and TRBJ2-7; weak D call: TRBD2 (6 bases). The CDR3 is made up of 14 amino acids. Germline V lookup: CDR1 SEHNR, CDR2 FQNEAQ (reference sequence). V lost 0 bases and J lost 5, with 11 bases in between. CDR3 sequence (DNA): TGTGCCAGCAGCTTAGCGCTGGGGGAGGACGAGCAGTACGTC. Its translation: CASSLALGEDEQYV.

This clonotype has ten or more counts. The V gene is TRBV20-1, the J gene TRBJ2-3, with 10 bases that match TRBD2. CDR1 is DFQATT and CDR2 is SNEGSKA in the germline V gene (reference sequence). V lost 3 bases, J lost 7 bases, and 1 base stayed unmatched. CDR3 length: 12 amino acids. The CDR3, as DNA: TGCAGTGCTAGTAGCGGGGGGCATACGCAGTATTTT. It codes for CSASSGGHTQYF.

The sample holds a few counts of this clonotype. The CDR3 loop is CASSQDLRRRTQYF. CDR3 nucleotides: TGTGCCAGCAGCCAAGATTTAAGGCGTCGGACCCAGTACTTC. This chain uses TRBV4-2 with TRBJ2-5; D remains ambiguous. The CDR3 is 14 amino acids. Deletions cut 0 bases from V and 7 bases from J, with 12 bases between. Per germline, CDR1 LGHNA and CDR2 YNFKEQ.

This clonotype showed up just a few times. The chain links TRBV6-2 or TRBV6-3 to TRBJ2-2; D unclear. The V and J ends lost 8 bases and 8 bases respectively, with 9 bases between them. Germline V gene sequence: CDR1 MNHEY, CDR2 SVGEGT. The CDR3 is 11 amino acids. CDR3 region: CASCARGELFF. The CDR3 bases are TGTGCCAGCTGTGCCCGGGGGGAGCTGTTTTTT.

The chain employs TRBV7-6 and TRBJ2-5; 7 bases align to TRBD1. The junction had 7 bases not matched to a gene; V was cut back by 7 bases and J by 2 bases. The V gene's germline CDR1 is SGHVS and CDR2 FNYEAQ. The CDR3 covers 14 residues. The CDR3 nucleotides are TGTGCCAGCAACCTGGACAGGAATCAAGAGACCCAGTACTTC. This codes for CASNLDRNQETQYF.

There are a few counts of this clonotype. The chain recombines TRBV5-6 with TRBJ2-7; unclear D gene. V gave up 3 bases and J gave up 2 bases, with 9 bases separating them. The CDR3 totals 13 residues. Germline CDR1 and CDR2: SGHDT and YYEEEE. Written as DNA, the CDR3 is TGTGCCAGCAGCTATGGACGGACCTACGAGCAGTACGTC. This encodes CASSYGRTYEQYV.

This clonotype appeared a few times. V and J are TRBV12-3 or TRBV12-4 and TRBJ1-5, with D tentatively TRBD1 (5 bases). The ends were cut back, 3 bases at V and 6 bases at J, with 9 bases in the middle. This CDR3 contains 13 residues. The CDR3, as DNA: TGTGCCAGCAGTTTGAGGGGAGTTCAGCCCCAGCATTTT. Its translation: CASSLRGVQPQHF.

This rearrangement joins TRBV12-5 to TRBJ1-2; maybe TRBD1 (6 bases). V was cut by 2 bases and J by 5 bases, with 12 bases left in between. The CDR3 covers 14 residues. Germline CDR1 is LGHNT and CDR2 is FRNRAP. The CDR3 loop is CASGLHTGLYGYTF. CDR3 nucleotides: TGTGCTAGTGGTTTGCATACAGGGCTATATGGCTACACCTTC.

This clonotype was observed a handful of times. The V call is TRBV27, the J call TRBJ2-2; D unresolved. There are 12 residues in the CDR3. V dropped 5 bases and J dropped 7 bases, with 8 bases sitting between them. Germline-derived CDR1 and CDR2 are MNHEY and SMNVEV (reference sequence). The CDR3 here is CASSRVNGELFF. CDR3 coding DNA: TGTGCCAGCAGTAGGGTGAACGGGGAGCTGTTTTTT.

This clonotype was counted between two and nine times. The V call is TRBV9, the J call TRBJ2-1; unclear D gene. Germline CDR1 and CDR2: SGDLS and YYNGEE. This CDR3 has 12 amino acids. With 3 bases removed from V and 9 bases from J, the gap between germline ends came to 10 bases. Here the CDR3 DNA reads TGTGCCAGCAGCGCAGGATACGGTGAGCAGTTCTTC. This translates into CASSAGYGEQFF. Variable domain in full (rest from reference TRBV9 and TRBJ2-1): DSGVTQTPKHLITATGQRVTLRCSPRSGDLSVYWYQQSLDQGLQFLIQYYNGEERAKGNILERFSAQQFPDLHSELNLSSLELGDSALYFCASSAGYGEQFFGPGTRLTVL.

The V call is TRBV2, the J call TRBJ1-5, with a tentative D call TRBD1 (5 bases). Germline CDR1 reads SNHLY; CDR2 reads FYNNEI. The CDR3 runs to 14 residues. Trimming removed 1 base from V and 5 bases from J, with 9 bases in between. The CDR3 spells CASSEVGPDQPQHF. The CDR3 nucleotides read TGTGCCAGCAGTGAAGTGGGGCCCGATCAGCCCCAGCATTTT.

This clonotype was seen only a few times. CDR3 coding DNA: TGTGCCACCAGCAGAGGTACCGGGATGGGCACCGGGGAGCTGTTTTTT. It yields the protein CATSRGTGMGTGELFF. The chain recombines TRBV15 with TRBJ2-2, with D perhaps matching TRBD2 (5 bases). Trimming took off 1 base at V and 4 bases at J, with 13 bases between the two ends. This CDR3 contains 16 residues. The germline V gene has CDR1 LNHNV and CDR2 YYDKDF (reference sequence).

The rearrangement joins TRBV6-8 to TRBJ1-5; TRBD1 matches at 9 bases. The J segment lost 5 bases and the V segment lost 2 bases, leaving 4 bases of the junction unmatched. This CDR3 comprises 15 residues. Germline values: CDR1 MNHGY, CDR2 SAAAGT. As DNA, the CDR3 is TGTGCCAGCAGTTACGAGACAGGGGGGCATCAGCCCCAGCATTTT. The encoded protein is CASSYETGGHQPQHF.

This clonotype came up a few times. V usage is TRBV7-9 and J usage is TRBJ2-3; 9 bases fit TRBD2. V was pared by 11 bases and J by 1 base, with 10 bases of the junction left unmatched. The CDR3 is made up of 15 amino acids. Germline CDR1 is SEHNR and CDR2 is FQNEAQ (reference sequence). The CDR3 region has the DNA TGTGCCGGCTCGGGCGAGCGGGGGGGCACAGATACGCAGTATTTT. It codes for CAGSGERGGTDTQYF.